Listed below are T cell receptor beta chains from one sample, sequenced in a study of T cell changes during pregnancy in multiple sclerosis. Using immunoSEQ multiplex PCR, the repertoire was profiled, and TCRdb retains in-frame clones only, with some absent. The sample includes more than 35,000 clones, approximately 94% seen only once; the top ten take 0.3% to 0.45%. Sequencing used CD4+ T cells from peripheral blood mononuclear cells, obtained in the second trimester of pregnancy. These receptors all stem from a female donor with multiple sclerosis, enrolled in a pregnancy study. The CDR3 runs from the conserved cysteine through the conserved F or W. Fields, in order: V gene, J gene, CDR3 protein.

>TRBV6-6|TRBJ1-1
CASTLQGRVTEAFF
>TRBV5-1|TRBJ1-3
CASQDSNGNTIYF
>TRBV11-3|TRBJ2-5
CASSPGSGSFGETQYF
>TRBV11-3|TRBJ2-2
CASSSGGVTGELFF
>TRBV5-1|TRBJ2-1
CASSLAAGGNEQFF
>TRBV7-2|TRBJ1-3
CASSARQGSGNTIYF
>TRBV7-9|TRBJ1-5
CASSADSFNQPQHF
>TRBV28|TRBJ2-7
CASSPGTSGSHEQYF
>TRBV5-4|TRBJ1-2
CASSLGQGGDYGYTF
>TRBV7-2|TRBJ1-6
CASSLVARGDSPLHF
>TRBV7-3|TRBJ2-3
CASSSQGAGDTQYF
>TRBV7-7|TRBJ2-2
CASSPGTGGTGELFF
>TRBV5-4|TRBJ1-2
CASTMGQPYGYTF
>TRBV28|TRBJ2-7
CASSRMGGADGDEQYF
>TRBV5-1|TRBJ2-6
CASSLATGTGANVLTF
>TRBV29-1|TRBJ1-1
CSVGQLGEAFF
>TRBV29-1|TRBJ2-3
CSVADRRTDTQYF
>TRBV5-1|TRBJ2-3
CASSLAGRGDTQYF
>TRBV6-1|TRBJ2-7
CASSEISEQYF
>TRBV4-2|TRBJ1-3
CASSQEGTTAGNTIYF
>TRBV7-3|TRBJ2-3
CASSLSGGADTQYF
>TRBV4-3|TRBJ1-5
CASSQDNSNQPQHF